This entry concerns a single T cell receptor (beta chain). Its antigen is currently unknown. The PCR made use of 60 Vbeta and 13 Jbeta primers. Libraries were prepared by immunoSEQ multiplex PCR; TCRdb keeps only in-frame clonotypes and omits some of them. The sample table sets out over 100,000 clones. The data are from a study of cytomegalovirus exposure and HLA in healthy donors. V shed 6 bases, J shed 6 bases, and the junction held 7 bases outside the gene matches. In germline, CDR1 is LGHNA, CDR2 YSLEER. The CDR3 has 15 amino acids. Study-level findings and limits: TCR beta chains numbering approximately 150 were designated cytomegalovirus-associated. The authors later linked a missense DCLRE1C variant to TCR beta V- and J-gene trimming. In a later analysis, an Asian-associated ancestry cluster reportedly showed fewer N-insertions than the roughly 730-donor mean.

The rearrangement uses TRBV4-3 and TRBJ2-1; TRBD2 matches 11 bases. The sequence derives from a woman aged 40 to 55 in good health and CMV-seropositive. Sequenced: PBMCs. CDR3 DNA: TGCGCCAGCAGTAACCCTAGCGGGGGGATCAATGAGCAGTTCTTC. It codes for CASSNPSGGINEQFF.